This T cell receptor (beta chain) derives from a study of human T cells and chemical hapten exposure. Time point meaning: pre-sensitization, week 0. Indicated treatment: therapeutic diphenylcyclopropenone sensitization with weekly scalp DPC. V trimming: 1 base; J trimming: 1 base; junction bases outside the gene matches: 7. The CDR3 is 17 amino acids. CDR1 is LGHNA and CDR2 is YNFKEQ in the germline V gene. TCRdb fed the RACE reads into MiXCR, producing one record per CDR3 protein. The table shows about 260,000 distinct CDR3 sequences, with roughly 8.9% occurring only once. This clonotype was sampled from a woman between 40 and 55 years old with alopecia areata. Some clones in this sample may be carry-over from other donors' samples. This sample comprised whole blood, obtained in connection with sensitization to the hapten diphenylcyclopropenone (DPC). V and J are TRBV4-2 and TRBJ2-3, with 8 bases identical to TRBD2. The CDR3 coding sequence is TGTGCCAGCAGCCAAGGGGTAGCGGGACCTCGCACAGATACGCAGTATTTT. Protein product: CASSQGVAGPRTDTQYF.